Below are 19 T cell receptor beta chains sequenced from a single sample in a study of radiation and T cells in renal cell carcinoma. Time point given: baseline pretreatment blood. The treatment is: 15 Gy SBRT to primary tumor, nephrectomy 4 weeks later. Profiling relied on immunoSEQ multiplex PCR, and the TCRdb table lists in-frame clones only, not all of them. The profile shows roughly 130,000 clones, nearly 90% of them singletons. The source material was blood, sampled from a patient whose treatment included radiotherapy and nephrectomy. The receptors shown here come from a woman aged 50 to 65 with renal cell carcinoma.

The rearrangement links TRBV5-4 to TRBJ2-5, with D hard to call. Germline-derived CDR1 and CDR2 are SGHNT and YYREEE (reference sequence). The V end was cut by 3 bases, the J end by 2 bases, with 8 bases between. CDR3 length: 13 amino acids. This CDR3 is CASSSLGQETQYF. As DNA, the CDR3 is TGTGCCAGCAGCTCCCTAGGGCAAGAGACCCAGTACTTC.

This sequence joins TRBV6-1 and TRBJ1-5; D remains unclear. The CDR3 contains 14 residues. The germline V gene has CDR1 MNHNS and CDR2 SASEGT. Deletions cut 2 bases from V and 6 bases from J, with 11 bases between. The CDR3 protein is CASSEQAGPQPQHF. As DNA, the CDR3 is TGTGCCAGCAGTGAACAGGCAGGCCCTCAGCCCCAGCATTTT.

The chain uses TRBV19 and TRBJ1-6; D not resolved. Germline CDR1 LNHDA, CDR2 SQIVND (reference sequence). The CDR3 runs 14 residues. Trimming removed 6 bases from V and 10 bases from J, with 16 bases in between. The CDR3 region has the DNA TGTGCCAGTAGCCCCCAGTGGGGAGGGTCACCCCTCCACTTT. Translated, it gives CASSPQWGGSPLHF.

The rearrangement links TRBV6-1 to TRBJ1-2; possible D gene TRBD1, 5 bases. Trimming shortened V by 3 bases and J by 8 bases, and 13 bases separated the two germline ends. The CDR3 loop spans 13 amino acids. Germline CDR1 reads MNHNS; CDR2 reads SASEGT. CDR3 region: CASSETGPRGYTF. CDR3 coding DNA: TGTGCCAGCAGTGAGACGGGACCTAGGGGCTACACCTTC.

V is TRBV6-1 and J is TRBJ2-1; D ambiguous. The CDR3 is 16 amino acids. The V gene's germline CDR1 is MNHNS and CDR2 SASEGT. V shed 1 base and J shed 1 base, with 11 bases lying between them. The CDR3 DNA reads as TGTGCCAGCAGTGAAGTGGGCGTTCGATCCTACAATGAGCAGTTCTTC. Residues: CASSEVGVRSYNEQFF.

The V gene is TRBV4-2, the J gene TRBJ2-7; perhaps TRBD1 as D (6 bases). Trimming took off 0 bases at V and 1 base at J, with 10 bases between the two ends. CDR3 length: 15 amino acids. Germline loops: CDR1 LGHNA, CDR2 YNFKEQ. CDR3 residues: CASSQEQGPSYEQYF. Here the CDR3 DNA reads TGTGCCAGCAGCCAAGAGCAGGGGCCATCCTACGAGCAGTACTTC.

The chain employs TRBV4-1 and TRBJ1-5; tentative D call: TRBD1 (5 bases). Looked up from germline, CDR1 is MGHRA and CDR2 is YSYEKL. V was clipped by 0 bases and J by 0 bases, with 9 bases between them. CDR3 length: 16 residues. CDR3 protein: CASSQDRTLSNQPQHF. In nucleotides, the CDR3 is TGCGCCAGCAGCCAAGATCGGACACTTAGCAATCAGCCCCAGCATTTT.

The rearrangement uses TRBV11-2 and TRBJ2-1; D remains ambiguous. The CDR3 is 11 amino acids. Per the germline V gene, CDR1 is SGHAT and CDR2 is FQNNGV. V lost 3 bases, J lost 6 bases, and 3 bases lay in between. In DNA, the CDR3 is TGTGCCAGCAGCTTTGCCAATGAGCAGTTCTTC. Translation gives CASSFANEQFF. Full variable domain (missing parts from reference TRBV11-2 and TRBJ2-1): EAGVAQSPRYKIIEKRQSVAFWCNPISGHATLYWYQQILGQGPKLLIQFQNNGVVDDSQLPKDRFSAERLKGVDSTLKIQPAKLEDSAVYLCASSFANEQFFGPGTRLTVL.

CDR3 in amino acids: CASSPSDRAYGYTF. The CDR3, as DNA: TGCGCCAGCAGCCCCTCGGACAGGGCCTATGGCTACACCTTC. The chain combines TRBV5-1 with TRBJ1-2; 8 bases align to TRBD1. Germline V CDR1 and CDR2: SGHRS, YFSETQ. The V gene end was trimmed by 4 bases and the J gene end by 4 bases; junction bases not matched to a gene: 6. The CDR3 loop spans 14 amino acids.

Written as DNA, the CDR3 is TGCGCCAGCAGCTCTCTGGCGGGCGGGGCGCAAGAGACCCAGTACTTC. As protein: CASSSLAGGAQETQYF. The gene calls are TRBV5-1 and TRBJ2-5, with D possibly TRBD2 on 6 matching bases. The germline V gene has CDR1 SGHRS and CDR2 YFSETQ. The CDR3 is 16 residues long. The V end lost 3 bases, the J end lost 2 bases, and 17 bases lay between the germline ends. Drawing the rest from reference TRBV5-1 and TRBJ2-5, the complete variable domain is KAGVTQTPRYLIKTRGQQVTLSCSPISGHRSVSWYQQTPGQGLQFLFEYFSETQRNKGNFPGRFSGRQFSNSRSEMNVSTLELGDSALYLCASSSLAGGAQETQYFGPGTRLLVL.

The genes are TRBV5-5 and TRBJ1-5, with a possible D match to TRBD1 (6 bases). Germline assignment: CDR1 SGHKS and CDR2 YYEKEE (reference sequence). This CDR3 contains 17 residues. The V end lost 1 base, the J end lost 1 base, and 15 bases lay between the germline ends. As DNA, the CDR3 is TGTGCCAGCAGCTTGAACCCCACAGGGTACAGCAATCAGCCCCAGCATTTT. Translating gives CASSLNPTGYSNQPQHF.

CDR3 region: CASTSGTVNGYTF. CDR3 nucleotide sequence: TGTGCCAGCACCTCCGGGACCGTCAATGGCTACACCTTC. The chain uses TRBV27 and TRBJ1-2; TRBD1 might be the D (5 bases). This CDR3 is 13 amino acids long. V lost 7 bases to trimming and J lost 6 bases, with 15 bases between them. CDR1 is MNHEY, CDR2 SMNVEV, per germline (reference sequence).

CDR3 protein: CASSRTRRETQYF. Written as DNA, the CDR3 is TGCGCCAGCAGCCGGACTAGAAGAGAGACCCAGTACTTC. The rearrangement joins TRBV4-1 to TRBJ2-5; 7 bases align to TRBD2. Germline V gene lookup returns CDR1 MGHRA and CDR2 YSYEKL. The ends lost 4 bases at V and 4 bases at J; junction bases unmatched: 3. The CDR3 has 13 residues.

The V and J genes are TRBV19 and TRBJ1-6; no clear D. Trimming shortened V by 3 bases and J by 3 bases, and 12 bases separated the two germline ends. CDR3 length equals 16 residues. Germline V gives CDR1 LNHDA, CDR2 SQIVND (reference sequence). The CDR3 region is CASSIAQRLYNSPLHF. CDR3 coding DNA: TGTGCCAGTAGTATCGCACAGCGGCTCTATAATTCACCCCTCCACTTT.

The rearrangement links TRBV4-1 to TRBJ1-5, with D possibly matching TRBD1 (5 bases). CDR1 is MGHRA and CDR2 is YSYEKL in the germline V gene. The CDR3 totals 17 residues. Trimming shortened V by 10 bases and J by 0 bases, and 22 bases separated the two germline ends. CDR3 protein: CATSSGDGTYSNQPQHF. For the CDR3, the DNA is TGCGCCACCTCCTCGGGGGACGGAACCTATAGCAATCAGCCCCAGCATTTT.

This chain links TRBV15 with TRBJ2-1; no firm D call. The germline gives CDR1 LNHNV, CDR2 YYDKDF (reference sequence). This CDR3 region has 13 residues. Trimming took off 3 bases at V and 8 bases at J, with 11 bases between the two ends. The CDR3, as DNA: TGTGCCACCAGCAGTAGTAAGGTCCATGAGCAGTTCTTC. Translated: CATSSSKVHEQFF.

The chain employs TRBV7-9 and TRBJ2-7, with 9 positions matching TRBD1. This CDR3 is 14 amino acids long. With 3 bases clipped from V and 7 bases from J, the junction kept 7 bases outside the gene matches. The germline V gene has CDR1 SEHNR and CDR2 FQNEAQ (reference sequence). CDR3 region: CASSFGTGLEEQYF. CDR3 DNA: TGTGCCAGCAGCTTCGGGACAGGGCTGGAGGAGCAGTACTTC.

This clone was recorded only once. J is TRBJ1-3 and V is TRBV6-6, with a possible D match to TRBD1 (5 bases). Looked up from germline, CDR1 is MNHNY and CDR2 is SVGAGI (reference sequence). Deletions cut 4 bases from V and 0 bases from J, with 10 bases between. The CDR3 runs to 15 residues. For the CDR3, the DNA is TGTGCCAGCAGTTCCAGGGTAAACTCTGGAAACACCATATATTTT. Protein: CASSSRVNSGNTIYF.

The chain recombines TRBV5-1 with TRBJ2-5; D is unresolved. CDR1 is SGHRS, CDR2 YFSETQ, per germline. V was shortened by 4 bases and J by 2 bases, with 9 bases between the two germline ends. CDR3 length: 13 residues. CDR3: CASSPRPQETQYF. CDR3 DNA: TGCGCCAGCAGCCCCCGGCCGCAAGAGACCCAGTACTTC. The complete variable domain, with remaining parts taken from reference TRBV5-1 and TRBJ2-5, reads KAGVTQTPRYLIKTRGQQVTLSCSPISGHRSVSWYQQTPGQGLQFLFEYFSETQRNKGNFPGRFSGRQFSNSRSEMNVSTLELGDSALYLCASSPRPQETQYFGPGTRLLVL.